Shown below are 6 T cell receptor beta chains from a single sample sequenced in a study of T-cell memory formation after mild COVID-19. From the 5' RACE reads, TCRdb called clonotypes with MiXCR, one entry per CDR3 protein. The sample lists about 270,000 distinct CDR3 sequences; about a sixth were seen once. Sequencing used PBMCs or a T cell subset sorted from them (not recorded which). All receptors come from a man in his late teens or twenties who had mild COVID-19 (a few samples of this study predate the infection). Cell type and time point are not known.

The V call is TRBV29-1, the J call TRBJ1-2; D uncertain. The CDR3 consists of 12 residues. Trimming cost V 0 bases and J 5 bases, with 7 bases left between them. CDR1 and CDR2 from the germline V gene are SQVTM and ANQGSEA. The CDR3 protein is CSVEDHRYGYTF. The CDR3 DNA reads as TGCAGCGTTGAAGATCATAGATATGGCTACACCTTC.

Here the CDR3 DNA reads TGTGCCAGCAGTCGCGACAGGGGGACTACAGATACGCAGTATTTT. As protein: CASSRDRGTTDTQYF. The chain uses TRBV7-9 and TRBJ2-3, with 9 bases matching TRBD1. Germline assignment: CDR1 SEHNR and CDR2 FQNEAQ (reference sequence). V dropped 6 bases and J dropped 3; count of bases not matched to a gene: 7. The CDR3 has 15 residues.

The V call is TRBV28, the J call TRBJ2-7; 8 nucleotides agree with TRBD1. The germline V gene has CDR1 MDHEN and CDR2 SYDVKM. The V segment lost 7 bases and the J segment 6 bases; nucleotides outside the gene matches: 14. CDR3 length: 15 amino acids. The CDR3 nucleotides are TGTGCCAGCACCACCACAGGGGGGACGCTAACCGAGCAGTACGTC. Its protein is CASTTTGGTLTEQYV.

In its sample, this clonotype was seen many times. V and J are TRBV7-2 and TRBJ2-5; D may be TRBD1 (5 bases). The germline V and J ends were trimmed by 5 bases and 5 bases, with 15 bases remaining between them. Germline V gene sequence: CDR1 SGHTA, CDR2 FQGNSA. This CDR3 is built from 14 residues. The CDR3 coding sequence is TGTGCCAGCAGCGTCTCCCCAGGGTACGAGACCCAGTACTTC. Its translation: CASSVSPGYETQYF.

This clonotype was counted only a few times. The rearrangement uses TRBV7-6 and TRBJ2-7; either TRBD1 or TRBD2 may supply D (5 bases each). Germline-derived CDR1 and CDR2 are SGHVS and FNYEAQ. Trimming took off 1 base at V and 5 bases at J, with 9 bases between the two ends. The CDR3 spans 13 residues. Written as DNA, the CDR3 is TGTGCCAGCAGCTTAGAAGGGGACCACGAGCAGTACTTC. Translation: CASSLEGDHEQYF.

This clonotype came up a few times. Compared with germline, one end of the junction differs, possibly owing to a read error. The rearrangement links TRBV7-2 to TRBJ2-5; a weak D match, TRBD2 (5 bases). CDR1 and CDR2 from the germline V gene are SGHTA and FQGNSA. This CDR3 is built from 13 residues. CDR3 in DNA: TGTGCCAGCACCTTAGGGAGCAGGGAGACCCAGTACTTC. It specifies CASTLGSRETQYF.